The T cell receptor beta chain described here comes from a study of blood T cell repertoires in COVID-19. Study-wide context: From T cells, B-cell-depleted T cells, or PBMCs came the material, which was cDNA or gDNA.

The assay was immunoSEQ multiplex PCR, and TCRdb's table has in-frame clones only and misses some. This table has about 12,000 clones, approximately 72% appearing once. This CDR3 has 14 amino acids. Germline V gene sequence: CDR1 MDHEN, CDR2 SYDVKM. Trimming left V 5 bases short and J 2 bases short, with 10 bases between. The origin of this receptor is a man aged 55 to 70 with COVID-19, enrolled during active disease. Specimen: peripheral blood. V is TRBV28 and J is TRBJ1-5; D call uncertain. CDR3 amino acids: CASSLRPGNQPQHF. CDR3 bases: TGTGCCAGCAGTCTCCGTCCGGGCAATCAGCCCCAGCATTTT.